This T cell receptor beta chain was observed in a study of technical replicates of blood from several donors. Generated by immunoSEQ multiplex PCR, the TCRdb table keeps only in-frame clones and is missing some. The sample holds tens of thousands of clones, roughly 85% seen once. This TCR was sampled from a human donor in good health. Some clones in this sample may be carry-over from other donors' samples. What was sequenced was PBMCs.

CDR3 region: CASSFNGGTYNEQFF. The CDR3 bases are TGCGCCAGCAGCTTTAACGGGGGAACCTACAATGAGCAGTTCTTC. This chain joins TRBV5-1 and TRBJ2-1, with D maybe TRBD2 (6 bases). Deletions cut 2 bases from V and 2 bases from J, with 11 bases between. Germline CDR1 is SGHRS and CDR2 is YFSETQ. The CDR3 covers 15 residues.